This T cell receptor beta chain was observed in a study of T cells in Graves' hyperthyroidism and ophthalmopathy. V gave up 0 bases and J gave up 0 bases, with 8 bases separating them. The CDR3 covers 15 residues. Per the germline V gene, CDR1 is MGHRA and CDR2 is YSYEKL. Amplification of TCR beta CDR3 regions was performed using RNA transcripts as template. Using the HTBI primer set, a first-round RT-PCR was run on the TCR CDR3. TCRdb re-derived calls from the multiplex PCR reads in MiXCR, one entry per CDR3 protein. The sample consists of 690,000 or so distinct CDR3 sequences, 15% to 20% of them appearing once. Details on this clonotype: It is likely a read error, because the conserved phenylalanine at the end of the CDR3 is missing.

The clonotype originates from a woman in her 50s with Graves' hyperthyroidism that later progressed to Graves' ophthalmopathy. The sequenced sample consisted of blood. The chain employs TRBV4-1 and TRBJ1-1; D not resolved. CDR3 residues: CASSQEPGVNTEAFL. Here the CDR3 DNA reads TGCGCCAGCAGCCAAGAACCGGGTGTGAACACTGAAGCTTTCCTT.